These 26 T cell receptor beta chains were all obtained from the same sample, sequenced in a study of T cells in Graves' hyperthyroidism and ophthalmopathy. It was RNA transcripts that yielded the amplified TCR beta CDR3 regions. During a first-round RT-PCR of the TCR CDR3, the HTBI primer set was used. TCRdb fed the multiplex PCR reads into MiXCR, producing one record per CDR3 protein. The top ten hold approximately 15% of the sample, which has around 520,000 distinct CDR3 sequences, about 14% seen once. Sequenced sample: blood. These receptors were collected from a woman in her thirties or forties with Graves' hyperthyroidism.

This clonotype was recorded many times. The rearrangement uses TRBV11-1 and TRBJ2-1; 7 bases agree with TRBD1. With V trimmed by 11 bases and J by 5 bases, 9 bases remained unmatched. CDR3 length: 13 residues. From germline, CDR1 is SGHAT and CDR2 FQDESV (reference sequence). The CDR3 loop reads CAGDREGDNEQFF. The CDR3 nucleotides are TGTGCCGGTGACAGGGAAGGTGACAATGAGCAGTTCTTC.

The count of this clonotype is one. The chain couples TRBV4-3 to TRBJ1-1; 8 bases match TRBD1. The CDR3 totals 16 residues. The junction had 8 bases not matched to a gene; V was cut back by 1 base and J by 4 bases. The germline CDR1 and CDR2 sequences are LGHNA and YSLEER. The CDR3 is CASSQADRVFSTEAFF. DNA of the CDR3: TGCGCCAGCAGCCAAGCGGACAGGGTGTTTAGCACTGAAGCTTTCTTT.

In its sample, this clonotype was seen many times. The chain couples TRBV29-1 to TRBJ2-7; TRBD1 matches at 7 bases. The J segment lost 0 bases and the V segment lost 7 bases, leaving 9 bases of the junction unmatched. CDR1 and CDR2 (germline): SQVTM, ANQGSEA. CDR3 length: 14 amino acids. CDR3 amino acids: CSALDRASSYEQYF. The CDR3 bases are TGCAGCGCCCTTGACAGGGCCAGCTCCTACGAGCAGTACTTC.

This clonotype was counted ten times or more. CDR3: CASSLSSGAATEAFF. The CDR3 coding sequence is TGTGCCAGCAGTTTATCATCAGGGGCGGCCACTGAAGCTTTCTTT. V and J are TRBV27 and TRBJ1-1; possibly TRBD1 for D (6 bases). V was clipped by 0 bases and J by 4 bases, with 12 bases between them. Germline V lookup: CDR1 MNHEY, CDR2 SMNVEV (reference sequence). The CDR3 spans 15 residues.

In this sample, this clonotype turned up many times. This chain connects TRBV28 to TRBJ2-3; D is ambiguous. V was shortened by 4 bases and J by 0 bases, with 17 bases between the two germline ends. Germline values: CDR1 MDHEN, CDR2 SYDVKM. This CDR3 region has 17 residues. In DNA, the CDR3 is TGTGCCAGCAGTTCTCCCCCGGGCGCGTTAAGCACAGATACGCAGTATTTT. Amino acid sequence: CASSSPPGALSTDTQYF.

The CDR3 protein is CSARDFESTNEKLFF. CDR3 nucleotides: TGCAGTGCTAGAGATTTTGAGTCAACTAATGAAAAACTGTTTTTT. The chain is built from TRBV20-1 and TRBJ1-4; D is unclear. With 0 bases removed from V and 0 bases from J, the gap between germline ends came to 8 bases. CDR1 is DFQATT and CDR2 is SNEGSKA in the germline V gene (reference sequence). This CDR3 has 15 residues.

This clonotype has just a few counts. This rearrangement joins TRBV20-1 to TRBJ2-1; 7 bases align to TRBD2. With 3 bases clipped from V and 8 bases from J, the junction kept 19 bases outside the gene matches. The CDR3 runs 17 residues. Looked up from germline, CDR1 is DFQATT and CDR2 is SNEGSKA (reference sequence). The CDR3 sequence is CSARLPARQGRGDEQFF. In DNA, the CDR3 is TGCAGTGCTAGGCTCCCCGCGAGGCAGGGTCGGGGGGATGAGCAGTTCTTC.

The J gene is TRBJ1-4, the V gene TRBV6-1, with 8 bases aligning to TRBD1. CDR3 length equals 11 residues. From germline, CDR1 is MNHNS and CDR2 SASEGT. CDR3 sequence reads: CWTGRLEKLFF. CDR3 sequence (DNA): TGTTGGACAGGGAGATTGGAAAAACTGTTTTTT.

This clonotype was picked up a small number of times. V gene TRBV29-1 combines with J gene TRBJ2-2, with 11 positions matching TRBD1. Germline V gives CDR1 SQVTM, CDR2 ANQGSEA. The CDR3 runs to 14 residues. CDR3 amino acids: CSVVGQGAAGELFF. CDR3 DNA: TGCTCCGTAGTAGGACAGGGGGCGGCCGGGGAGCTGTTTTTT.

This clonotype occurred many times. The CDR3 bases are TGTGCCAGCAGTCTATATTCCCCGGGACTAGCGGGTGGCACAGATACGCAGTATTTT. This codes for CASSLYSPGLAGGTDTQYF. V gene TRBV28 combines with J gene TRBJ2-3, with 12 bases fitting TRBD2. The V gene's germline CDR1 is MDHEN and CDR2 SYDVKM. This CDR3 is built from 19 residues. V was pared by 5 bases and J by 1 base, with 13 bases of the junction left unmatched. Complete variable domain (other parts from reference TRBV28 and TRBJ2-3): DVKVTQSSRYLVKRTGEKVFLECVQDMDHENMFWYRQDPGLGLRLIYFSYDVKMKEKGDIPEGYSVSREKKERFSLILESASTNQTSMYLCASSLYSPGLAGGTDTQYFGPGTRLTVL.

This clonotype was found many times. The V gene is TRBV24-1, the J gene TRBJ2-1; D gene uncertain. The CDR3 spans 16 residues. V lost 2 bases to trimming and J lost 0 bases, with 10 bases between them. Germline values: CDR1 KGHDR, CDR2 SFDVKD. CDR3 residues: CATSDSKGYSYNEQFF. CDR3 sequence (DNA): TGTGCCACCAGTGATTCAAAGGGCTACTCCTACAATGAGCAGTTCTTC.

This clonotype was observed at least ten times. The chain joins TRBV20-1 to TRBJ2-5; D perhaps matches TRBD2 (6 bases). The CDR3 spans 13 residues. CDR1 and CDR2 from the germline V gene are DFQATT and SNEGSKA (reference sequence). Trimming pared 1 base from V and 4 bases from J, leaving 10 bases between. The CDR3 region has the DNA TGCAGTGCTAGAGCTGGGGGGAGAGAGACCCAGTACTTC. Protein sequence: CSARAGGRETQYF.

The chain combines TRBV19 with TRBJ2-2, with 8 bases identical to TRBD1. This CDR3 region has 20 residues. V lost 9 bases, J lost 4 bases, and 25 bases stayed unmatched. Germline lookup yields CDR1 LNHDA and CDR2 SQIVND (reference sequence). The CDR3 DNA follows: TGTGCCAGGGCTTTCCGCGGACAGGGCGGTACGGGTAGGAGCACCGGGGAGCTGTTTTTT. As protein: CARAFRGQGGTGRSTGELFF. The variable domain in full, with the rest retrieved from reference TRBV19 and TRBJ2-2, is DGGITQSPKYLFRKEGQNVTLSCEQNLNHDAMYWYRQDPGQGLRLIYYSQIVNDFQKGDIAEGYSVSREKKESFPLTVTSAQKNPTAFYLCARAFRGQGGTGRSTGELFFGEGSRLTVL.

Ten or more counts support this clonotype. V gene TRBV28 combines with J gene TRBJ2-5, with D unclear. Germline V gene lookup returns CDR1 MDHEN and CDR2 SYDVKM. The CDR3 covers 13 residues. Trimming took off 1 base at V and 5 bases at J, with 8 bases between the two ends. The CDR3 spells CASSLFGAETQYF. The CDR3 DNA is TGTGCCAGCAGTTTATTTGGCGCCGAGACCCAGTACTTC.

V gene TRBV12-3 or TRBV12-4 combines with J gene TRBJ2-7, with D perhaps matching TRBD1 or TRBD2 (5 bases each). This CDR3 has 15 residues. Trimming pared 5 bases from V and 0 bases from J, leaving 14 bases between. The CDR3 bases are TGTGCCAGCAGTCCGGGACCGAGGAGCTCCTACGAGCAGTACTTC. It is translated as CASSPGPRSSYEQYF.

This sequence joins TRBV7-9 and TRBJ1-1, with D tentatively TRBD1 (5 bases). This CDR3 comprises 15 residues. V lost 5 bases to trimming and J lost 1 base, with 14 bases between them. Germline loops: CDR1 SEHNR, CDR2 FQNEAQ (reference sequence). CDR3 DNA sequence: TGTGCCAGCAGCCCATGGGGGGGATCGAACACTGAAGCTTTCTTT. Protein: CASSPWGGSNTEAFF.

The chain has TRBV25-1 and TRBJ1-2; 9 nucleotides match TRBD1. This CDR3 is 15 amino acids long. V gave up 4 bases and J gave up 8 bases; unmatched junction bases: 11. From germline, CDR1 is MGHDK and CDR2 SYGVNS. Here the CDR3 DNA reads TGTGCCAGCAGTGTTGGGACAGGGTTTCGTGAGGGCTACACCTTC. Translation gives CASSVGTGFREGYTF.

This clonotype appeared many times. V usage is TRBV6-1 and J usage is TRBJ1-5; D gene unclear. CDR1 is MNHNS and CDR2 is SASEGT in the germline V gene. CDR3 length: 15 residues. The V and J ends lost 1 base and 3 bases respectively, with 10 bases between them. The CDR3 region is CASSEGGPNNQPQHF. The CDR3 coding sequence is TGTGCCAGCAGTGAAGGCGGACCTAACAATCAGCCCCAGCATTTT.

This clonotype showed up just a few times. The V gene is TRBV29-1, the J gene TRBJ2-3, with 9 positions matching TRBD2. This CDR3 contains 14 residues. Germline V gene data show CDR1 as SQVTM and CDR2 as ANQGSEA. V lost 4 bases to trimming and J lost 0 bases; unmatched junction nucleotides: 2. CDR3 bases: TGCAGCGTTGGTAGCGGGGGTAGCACAGATACGCAGTATTTT. Its protein is CSVGSGGSTDTQYF.

This clonotype was recorded a few times. This chain links TRBV3-1 with TRBJ1-5, with no clear D. The CDR3 is 13 amino acids. CDR1 LGHDT and CDR2 YNNKEL come from the germline V gene (reference sequence). V lost 5 bases to trimming and J lost 7 bases, with 12 bases between them. CDR3 nucleotide sequence: TGTGCCAGCAGCTGGGGTAGGGTCCAGCCCCAGCATTTT. Amino acid sequence: CASSWGRVQPQHF.

The chain uses TRBV19 and TRBJ1-1; TRBD1 is a possible D gene (6 bases). The length of the CDR3 is 18 residues. Germline V gene sequence: CDR1 LNHDA, CDR2 SQIVND (reference sequence). Trimming pared 0 bases from V and 0 bases from J, leaving 17 bases between. The CDR3 loop reads CASSIERGRSSMNTEAFF. CDR3 nucleotide sequence: TGTGCCAGTAGTATAGAAAGGGGGAGAAGCTCCATGAACACTGAAGCTTTCTTT.

In this sample, this clonotype turned up many times. The chain couples TRBV9 to TRBJ1-5; TRBD1 is a possible D gene (5 bases). Germline loops: CDR1 SGDLS, CDR2 YYNGEE. Trimming cost V 3 bases and J 3 bases, with 13 bases left between them. The CDR3 is 15 amino acids. The CDR3 is CASSAQGMPNQPQHF. CDR3 nucleotide sequence: TGTGCCAGCAGCGCCCAGGGAATGCCCAATCAGCCCCAGCATTTT.

This clonotype has at least ten counts. The chain carries TRBV10-1 and TRBJ1-2, with D hard to call. Germline loops: CDR1 WNHNN, CDR2 SYGVQD (reference sequence). Trimming cost V 3 bases and J 4 bases, with 9 bases left between them. The CDR3 contains 13 residues. The CDR3 region is CASSESGSYGYTF. The CDR3 DNA reads TGCGCCAGCAGTGAATCGGGATCCTATGGCTACACCTTC.

This clonotype occurred many times. The V gene is TRBV9, the J gene TRBJ1-2; 9 bases are shared with TRBD1. Germline trimming cut 4 bases from V and 8 bases from J; bases unmatched to any gene: 9. In germline, CDR1 is SGDLS, CDR2 YYNGEE. The CDR3 loop spans 14 amino acids. Written as DNA, the CDR3 is TGTGCCAGCAGCCCCGAGGGACAGGGCAGAGGCTACACCTTC. Translating gives CASSPEGQGRGYTF.

At least ten counts were recorded for this clonotype. This chain uses TRBV2 with TRBJ2-4, with 9 bases fitting TRBD2. The CDR3 loop spans 14 amino acids. V trimming: 6 bases; J trimming: 5 bases; junction bases outside the gene matches: 5. Germline CDR1 reads SNHLY; CDR2 reads FYNNEI. CDR3 residues: CASRWREGENIQYF. The CDR3 nucleotides are TGTGCCAGCAGATGGCGGGAGGGAGAAAACATTCAGTACTTC.

This clonotype was counted only a few times. This chain links TRBV27 with TRBJ2-7, with 10 bases lining up with TRBD2. The CDR3 is 13 amino acids. Germline V gene sequence: CDR1 MNHEY, CDR2 SMNVEV (reference sequence). The J segment lost 6 bases and the V segment lost 8 bases, leaving 7 bases of the junction unmatched. CDR3 residues: CASRRLAGVEQYF. The CDR3 DNA reads TGTGCCAGCCGGAGGCTAGCGGGAGTCGAGCAGTACTTC.